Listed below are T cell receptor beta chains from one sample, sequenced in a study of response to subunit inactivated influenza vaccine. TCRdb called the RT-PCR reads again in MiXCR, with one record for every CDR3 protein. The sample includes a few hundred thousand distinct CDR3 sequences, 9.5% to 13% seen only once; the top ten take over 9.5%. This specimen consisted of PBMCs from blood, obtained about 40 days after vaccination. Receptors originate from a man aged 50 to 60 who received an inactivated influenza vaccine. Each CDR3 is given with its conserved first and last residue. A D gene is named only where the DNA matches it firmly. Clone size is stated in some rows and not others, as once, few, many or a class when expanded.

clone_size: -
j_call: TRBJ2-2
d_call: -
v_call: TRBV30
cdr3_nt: TGTGCCTGGAGGGTAACCGGCGGGACAGTCGGGGAGCTGTTTTTT
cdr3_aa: CAWRVTGGTVGELFF

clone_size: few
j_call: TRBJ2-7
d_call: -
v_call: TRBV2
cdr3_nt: TGTGCCAGCAACCCGGGGGCGACCTACGAGCAGTACTTC
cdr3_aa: CASNPGATYEQYF

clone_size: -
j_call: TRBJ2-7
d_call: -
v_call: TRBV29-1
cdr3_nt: TGCAGCGCACTTGACGAGCAGTACTTC
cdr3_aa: CSALDEQYF

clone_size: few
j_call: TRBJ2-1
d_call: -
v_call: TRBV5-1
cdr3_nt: TGCGCCAGCAGCCCCGGGGACCGCACCCCGGGGCATGAGCAGTTCTTC
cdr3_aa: CASSPGDRTPGHEQFF

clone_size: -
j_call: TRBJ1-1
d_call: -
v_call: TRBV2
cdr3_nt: TGTGCCAGCAGTGGAGGTCAGAACCTTGAAGCTTTCTTT
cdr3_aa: CASSGGQNLEAFF

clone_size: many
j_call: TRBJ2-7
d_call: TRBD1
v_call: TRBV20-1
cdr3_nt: TGCAGTGCTCTTCCGGGACAGACCTACGAGCAGTACTTC
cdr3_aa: CSALPGQTYEQYF

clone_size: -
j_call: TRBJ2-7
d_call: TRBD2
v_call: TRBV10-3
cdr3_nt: TGTGCCATCAGTGAGACTAGCGGGAGGCTTACTGGCTACGAGCAGTACTTC
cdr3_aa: CAISETSGRLTGYEQYF

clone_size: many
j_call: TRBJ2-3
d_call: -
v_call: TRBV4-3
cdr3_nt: TGCGCCAGCAGCCAAGATGGCGGCACACGGGGATCAGATACGCAGTATTTT
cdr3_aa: CASSQDGGTRGSDTQYF

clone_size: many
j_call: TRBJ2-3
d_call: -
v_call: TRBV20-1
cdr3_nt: TGCAGTGCCCCAAGAAGCACAGATACGCAGTATTTT
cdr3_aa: CSAPRSTDTQYF

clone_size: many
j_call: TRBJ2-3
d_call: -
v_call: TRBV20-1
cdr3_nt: TGCAGTGCTGCCGTTTTCCGGGGTGGCACAGATACGCAGTATTTT
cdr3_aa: CSAAVFRGGTDTQYF

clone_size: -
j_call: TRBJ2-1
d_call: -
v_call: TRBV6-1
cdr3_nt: TGTGCCAGCTCCAAACGTAGCAATGAGCAGTTCTTC
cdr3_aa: CASSKRSNEQFF

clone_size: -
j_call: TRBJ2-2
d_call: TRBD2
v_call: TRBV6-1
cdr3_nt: TGTGCCAGTTTAGCGGGAGCTGGTTACACCGGGGAGCTGTTTTTT
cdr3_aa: CASLAGAGYTGELFF

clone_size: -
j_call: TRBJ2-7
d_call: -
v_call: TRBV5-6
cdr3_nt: TGTGCCAGCAGCTTTTCTCCGACGGCTTACGAGCAGTACTTC
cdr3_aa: CASSFSPTAYEQYF

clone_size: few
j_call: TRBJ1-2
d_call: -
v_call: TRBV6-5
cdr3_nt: TGTGCCAGCAGTTACAACACGGTTTGGAAGGATGGCTACACCTTC
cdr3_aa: CASSYNTVWKDGYTF

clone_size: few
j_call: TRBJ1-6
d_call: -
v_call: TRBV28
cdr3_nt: TGTGCCAGCGGCCGACGGGGGGTTTATTCACCCCTCCACTTT
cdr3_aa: CASGRRGVYSPLHF

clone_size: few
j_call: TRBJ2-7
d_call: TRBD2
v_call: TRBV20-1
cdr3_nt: TGCAGTGCCCGCGATAGCGGGAGGAGCTACGAGCAGTACTTC
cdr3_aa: CSARDSGRSYEQYF

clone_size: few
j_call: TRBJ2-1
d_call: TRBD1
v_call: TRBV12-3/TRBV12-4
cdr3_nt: TGTGCCAGCAGTTCCGGCGACAGGGGTTTTGGTGAGCAGTTCTTC
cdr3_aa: CASSSGDRGFGEQFF

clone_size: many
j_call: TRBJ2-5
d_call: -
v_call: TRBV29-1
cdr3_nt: TGCAGCGTCACCCCCGTCCAGCACCAAGAGACCCAGTACTTC
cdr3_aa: CSVTPVQHQETQYF

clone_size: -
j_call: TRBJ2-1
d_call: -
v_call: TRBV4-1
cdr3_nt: TGCGCCAGCAGCCCCTATGATGTCGATGAGCAGTTCTTC
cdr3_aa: CASSPYDVDEQFF

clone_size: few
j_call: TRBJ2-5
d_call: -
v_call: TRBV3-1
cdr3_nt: TGTGCCAGCGGGCCTTTGTGGACCCAGTACTTC
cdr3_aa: CASGPLWTQYF

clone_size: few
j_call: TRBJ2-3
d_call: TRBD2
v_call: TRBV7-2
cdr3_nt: TGTGCCAGCAGCCCGATCGCGGGGGTCTACACAGATACGCAGTATTTT
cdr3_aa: CASSPIAGVYTDTQYF

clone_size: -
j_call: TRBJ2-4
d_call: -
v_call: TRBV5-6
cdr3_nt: TGTGCCAGCAGCTTGGTGAGAGACATCCTAGCCAAAAACATTCAGTACTTC
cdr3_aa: CASSLVRDILAKNIQYF

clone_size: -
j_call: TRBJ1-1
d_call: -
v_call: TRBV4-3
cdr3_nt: TGCGCCAGCAGCCAAGATCGGAGGGGTGAAGCTTTCTTT
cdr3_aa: CASSQDRRGEAFF

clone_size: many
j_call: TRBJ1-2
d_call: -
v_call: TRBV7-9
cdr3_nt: TGTGCCAGCAGCTTAGGACAAGCTAACTATGGCTACACCTTC
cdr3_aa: CASSLGQANYGYTF

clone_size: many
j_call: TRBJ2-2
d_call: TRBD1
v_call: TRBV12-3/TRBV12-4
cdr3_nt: TGTGCCAGCAGACCCGGGACAGGGGGCACCGGGGAGCTGTTTTTT
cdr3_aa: CASRPGTGGTGELFF

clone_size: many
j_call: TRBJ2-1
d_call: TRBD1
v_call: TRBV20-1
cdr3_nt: TGCAGTGCTGGGGACAGGGAATCCAATGAGCAGTTCTTC
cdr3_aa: CSAGDRESNEQFF

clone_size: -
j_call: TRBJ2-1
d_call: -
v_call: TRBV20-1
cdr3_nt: TGCAGTGCTCCCCCGTCCACAGGGGACTCAATGTTTGGTGAGCAGTTCTTC
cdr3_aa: CSAPPSTGDSMFGEQFF

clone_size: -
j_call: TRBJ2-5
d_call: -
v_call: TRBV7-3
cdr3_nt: TGTGCCAGCAGCTTCGACACTAGCGAGACCCAGTACTTC
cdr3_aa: CASSFDTSETQYF

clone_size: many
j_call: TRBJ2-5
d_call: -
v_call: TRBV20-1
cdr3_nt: TGCAGTGCTATCATACAAGAGACCCAGTACTTC
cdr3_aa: CSAIIQETQYF

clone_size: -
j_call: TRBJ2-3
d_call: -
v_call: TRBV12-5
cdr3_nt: TGTGCTAGTGGTTTAGATGGGAGGAAAGATACGCAGTATTTT
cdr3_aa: CASGLDGRKDTQYF

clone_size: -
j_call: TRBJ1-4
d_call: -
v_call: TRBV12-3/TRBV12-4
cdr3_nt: TGTGCCAGCAATAACAGGCGAACTAATGAAAAACTGTTTTTT
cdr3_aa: CASNNRRTNEKLFF

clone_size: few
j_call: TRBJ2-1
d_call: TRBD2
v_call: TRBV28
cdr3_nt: TGTGCCAGCAGTTTACGCCTTCTCGCGGGGGGGGGTCAGGAGCAGTTCTTC
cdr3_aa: CASSLRLLAGGGQEQFF

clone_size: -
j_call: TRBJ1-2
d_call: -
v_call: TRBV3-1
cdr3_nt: TGTGCCAGCAGCCAAGTAGGGCAGGGAAATGGCTACACCTTC
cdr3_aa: CASSQVGQGNGYTF

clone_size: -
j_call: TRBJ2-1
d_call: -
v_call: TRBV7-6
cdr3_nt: TGTGCCAGCAGCCCCCCTCGGAGGGGGCCCTCCTACAATGAGCAGTTCTTC
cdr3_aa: CASSPPRRGPSYNEQFF

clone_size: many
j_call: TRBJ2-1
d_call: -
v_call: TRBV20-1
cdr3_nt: TGCAGTGTGCCCAAGGCGGGGGCCAAATGGTGGCAGTTCTTC
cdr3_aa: CSVPKAGAKWWQFF

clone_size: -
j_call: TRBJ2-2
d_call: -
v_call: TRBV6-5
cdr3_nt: TGTGCCAGCAGTTCTCGGCTCGGGGGCAGGGATCCCACCGGGGAGCTGTTTTTT
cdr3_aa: CASSSRLGGRDPTGELFF

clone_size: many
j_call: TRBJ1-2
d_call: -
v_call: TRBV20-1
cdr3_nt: TGCAGTGCTAGAGAAGGTCGTAACTATGGCTACACCTTC
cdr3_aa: CSAREGRNYGYTF

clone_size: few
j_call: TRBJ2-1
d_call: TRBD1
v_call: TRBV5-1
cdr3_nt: TGCGCCAGCAGCCGGGATGGACAGGGCTCCTACAATGAGCAGTTCTTC
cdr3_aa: CASSRDGQGSYNEQFF

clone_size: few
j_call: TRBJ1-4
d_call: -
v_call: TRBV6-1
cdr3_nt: TGTGCCAGCATGGGGGCAGGGTTGGTTGAAAAACTGTTTTTT
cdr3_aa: CASMGAGLVEKLFF

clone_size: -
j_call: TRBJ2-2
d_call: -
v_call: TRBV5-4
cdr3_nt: TGTGCCAGCAGAGGGGACAATGAGAACACCGGGGAGCTGTTTTTT
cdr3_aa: CASRGDNENTGELFF

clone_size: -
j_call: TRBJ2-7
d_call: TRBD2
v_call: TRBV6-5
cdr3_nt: TGTGCCAGCAGTTACGCTCCTAGCGGGAGCTCCTACGAGCAGTACTTC
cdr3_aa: CASSYAPSGSSYEQYF

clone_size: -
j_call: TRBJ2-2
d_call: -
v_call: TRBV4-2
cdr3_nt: TGTGCCAGCAGTCCGGGGGGCCCGAACACCGGGGAGCTGGTTTTT
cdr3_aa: CASSPGGPNTGELVF

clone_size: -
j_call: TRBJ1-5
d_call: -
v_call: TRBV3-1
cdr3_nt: TGTGCCAGCAGCCAAGTGCTGGGGGCTAATCAGCCCCAGCATTTT
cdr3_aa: CASSQVLGANQPQHF

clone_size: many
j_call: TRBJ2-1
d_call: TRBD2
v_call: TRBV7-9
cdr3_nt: TGTGCCAGCAGACAACTTAGCGGGGGGTCCGCATGGGAGCAGTTCTTC
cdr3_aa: CASRQLSGGSAWEQFF

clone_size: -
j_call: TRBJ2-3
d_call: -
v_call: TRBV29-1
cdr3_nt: TGCAGCGTTCTTGGCCAGTACACAGATACGCAGTATTTT
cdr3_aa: CSVLGQYTDTQYF

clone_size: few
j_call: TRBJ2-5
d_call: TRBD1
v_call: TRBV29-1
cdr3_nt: TGCAGCGTAGGCGGGACAGGGGGCGCCGAGACCCAGTACTTC
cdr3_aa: CSVGGTGGAETQYF

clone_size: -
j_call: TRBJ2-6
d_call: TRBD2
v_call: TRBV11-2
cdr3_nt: TGTGCCAGCAGCTTAGTAGCGGGGGTCCTTCGTGGGGCCAACGTCCTGACTTTC
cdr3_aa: CASSLVAGVLRGANVLTF

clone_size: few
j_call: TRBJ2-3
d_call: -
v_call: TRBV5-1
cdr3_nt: TGCGCCAGCAGCCCTGCCGTGGGCGGGAGCACAGATACGCAGTATTTT
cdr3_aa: CASSPAVGGSTDTQYF

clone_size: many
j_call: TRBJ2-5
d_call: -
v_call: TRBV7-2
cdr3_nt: TGTGCCAGCAGTACGGGGTACCAAGAGACCCAGTACTTC
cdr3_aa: CASSTGYQETQYF

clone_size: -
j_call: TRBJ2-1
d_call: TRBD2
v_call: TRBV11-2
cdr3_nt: TGTGCCAGCAGCTTCGGACTAGCGGGTGTTTATGAGCAGTTCTTC
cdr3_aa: CASSFGLAGVYEQFF

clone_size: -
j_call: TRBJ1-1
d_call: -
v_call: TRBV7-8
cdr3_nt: TGTGCCAGCAGCATGCGGTCGAAGACGGGGAACACTGAAGCTTTCTTT
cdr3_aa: CASSMRSKTGNTEAFF

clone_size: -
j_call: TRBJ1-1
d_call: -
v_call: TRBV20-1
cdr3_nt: TGCAGTGCTAGAGGGGGGATTGAAGCTTTCTTT
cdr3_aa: CSARGGIEAFF